The clone carrying this T cell receptor beta chain was counted only a few times. The same CDR3 arises from other DNA sequences in this sample as well. This sample stems from a study of blood T cell repertoires in COVID-19. Study-level information: Samples representing acute and convalescent COVID-19 were sourced from the United States, Italy and Spain. In each case, the material was cDNA or gDNA derived from T cells, B-cell-depleted T cells, or PBMCs.

In the original processing: Estimation of nucleated cell counts relied on the amplification of reference gene primers. The protocol was immunoSEQ multiplex PCR, while the TCRdb copy is restricted to in-frame clones and leaves out a portion. V and J calls plus clone size are reproduced from that table; the DNA served to infer D and trimming. The table lists approximately 72,000 clones, 86% of them singletons, with roughly 13% in the top ten. Sequenced input: peripheral blood. This receptor was taken from a woman aged 55-69 years with acute or convalescent COVID-19.

CDR3 sequence (DNA): TGTGCCAGCAGCCGAGCAGGGCCCCGGTTGCGAACAGATACGCAGTATTTT. It codes for CASSRAGPRLRTDTQYF. The J gene is TRBJ2-3, the V gene TRBV7-9; D is perhaps TRBD1 (5 bases). Germline lookup yields CDR1 SEHNR and CDR2 FQNEAQ (reference sequence). V lost 5 bases and J lost 3, with 21 bases in between. The CDR3 contains 17 residues. Complete variable domain (other parts from reference TRBV7-9 and TRBJ2-3): DTGVSQNPRHKITKRGQNVTFRCDPISEHNRLYWYRQTLGQGPEFLTYFQNEAQLEKSRLLSDRFSAERPKGSFSTLEIQRTEQGDSAMYLCASSRAGPRLRTDTQYFGPGTRLTVL.